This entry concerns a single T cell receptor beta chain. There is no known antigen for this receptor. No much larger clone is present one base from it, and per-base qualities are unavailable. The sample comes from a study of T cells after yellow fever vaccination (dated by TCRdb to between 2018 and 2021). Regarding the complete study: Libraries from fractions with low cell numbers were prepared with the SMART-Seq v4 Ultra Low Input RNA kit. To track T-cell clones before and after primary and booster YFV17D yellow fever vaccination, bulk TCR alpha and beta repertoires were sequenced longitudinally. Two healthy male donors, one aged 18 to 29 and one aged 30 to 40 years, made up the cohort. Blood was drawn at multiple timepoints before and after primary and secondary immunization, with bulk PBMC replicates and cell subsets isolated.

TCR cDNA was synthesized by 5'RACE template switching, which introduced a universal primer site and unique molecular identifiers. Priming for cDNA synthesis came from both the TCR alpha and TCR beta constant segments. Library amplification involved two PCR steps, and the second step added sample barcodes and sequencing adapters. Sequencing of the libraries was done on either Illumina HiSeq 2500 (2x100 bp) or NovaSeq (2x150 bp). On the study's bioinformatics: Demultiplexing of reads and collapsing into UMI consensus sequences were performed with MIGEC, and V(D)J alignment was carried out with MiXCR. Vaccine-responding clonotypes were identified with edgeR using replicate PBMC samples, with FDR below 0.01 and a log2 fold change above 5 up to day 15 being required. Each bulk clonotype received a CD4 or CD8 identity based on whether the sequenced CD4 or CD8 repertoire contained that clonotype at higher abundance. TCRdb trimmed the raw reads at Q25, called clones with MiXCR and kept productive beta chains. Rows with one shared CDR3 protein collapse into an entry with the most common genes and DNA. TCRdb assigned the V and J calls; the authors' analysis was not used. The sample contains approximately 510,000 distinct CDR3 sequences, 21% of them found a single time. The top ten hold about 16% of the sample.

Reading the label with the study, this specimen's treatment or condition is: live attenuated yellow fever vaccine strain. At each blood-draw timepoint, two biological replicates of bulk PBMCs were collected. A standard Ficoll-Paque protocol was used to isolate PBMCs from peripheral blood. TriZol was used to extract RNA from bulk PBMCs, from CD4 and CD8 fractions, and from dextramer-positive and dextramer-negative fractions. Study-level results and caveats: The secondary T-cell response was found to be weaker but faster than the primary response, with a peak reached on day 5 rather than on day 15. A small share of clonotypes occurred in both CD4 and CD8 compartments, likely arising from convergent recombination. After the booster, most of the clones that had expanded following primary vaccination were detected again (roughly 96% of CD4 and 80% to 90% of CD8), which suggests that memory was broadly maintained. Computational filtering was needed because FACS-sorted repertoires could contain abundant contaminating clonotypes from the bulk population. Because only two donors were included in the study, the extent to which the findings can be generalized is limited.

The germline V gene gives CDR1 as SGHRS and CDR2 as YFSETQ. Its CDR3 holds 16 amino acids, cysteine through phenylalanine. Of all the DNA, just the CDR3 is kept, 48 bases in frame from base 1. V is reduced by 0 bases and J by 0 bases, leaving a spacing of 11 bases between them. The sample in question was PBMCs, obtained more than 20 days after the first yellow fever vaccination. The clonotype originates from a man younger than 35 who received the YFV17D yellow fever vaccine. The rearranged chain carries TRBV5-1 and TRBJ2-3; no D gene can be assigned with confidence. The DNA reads TGCGCCAGCAGCTTGGTACCAACTTCTAGCACAGATACGCAGTATTTT. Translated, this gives CASSLVPTSSTDTQYF. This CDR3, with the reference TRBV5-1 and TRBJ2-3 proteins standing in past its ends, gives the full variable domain KAGVTQTPRYLIKTRGQQVTLSCSPISGHRSVSWYQQTPGQGLQFLFEYFSETQRNKGNFPGRFSGRQFSNSRSEMNVSTLELGDSALYLCASSLVPTSSTDTQYFGPGTRLTVL.